The rows below give T cell receptor beta chains drawn from one sample of a study of cytomegalovirus exposure and HLA in healthy donors. Profiling relied on immunoSEQ multiplex PCR, and the TCRdb table lists in-frame clones only, not all of them. This sample yields around 120,000 clones, of which 80% are seen a single time; roughly 3% belongs to the top ten. Sequencing was performed on PBMCs. These receptors were taken from a male donor in good health and CMV-seronegative. CDR3s include the opening cysteine and the closing phenylalanine or tryptophan. Size values are once, few and many counts, or a class for expanded clones, and some rows have none.

clone_size | v_call | cdr3_aa
- | TRBV7-9 | CASSSRSQKLF
once | TRBV30 | CAWSTPRGWNYEQYF
once | TRBV5-1 | CASSLAELGEQYF
- | TRBV29-1 | CSVGPGQSNTF
- | TRBV28 | CASRGTGAYGYTF
- | TRBV4-1 | CASSQEQGWQETQYF
- | TRBV4-3 | CASSQDGGTPEAFF
- | TRBV19 | CATRRGGDYGYTF
once | TRBV21-1 | CASSKGPGHRGNQPQHF
once | TRBV15 | CATSRGPVPYEQYF
- | TRBV7-2 | CASSLNGQGAGGYTF
- | TRBV23-1 | CASSQGRQGASRGQYF
- | TRBV28 | CASSLSGAWTEAFF
- | TRBV9 | CASSVGGQGYGNTIYF
- | TRBV6-5 | CASSRSGNYEQYF
few | TRBV6-1 | CASREQTSGRDTQYF
- | TRBV11-2 | CASERGSGTGAQRYEQYF
- | TRBV9 | CASSVDPPGLAGVTDTQYF
few | TRBV28 | CASSLSGKTYNEQFF
- | TRBV4-3 | CASSQDGTFNSPLHF
- | TRBV7-2 | CASSLNSQENVLTF
- | TRBV6-5 | CASSWRWSDTEAFF
once | TRBV2 | CASSSTGGQETQYF
- | TRBV20-1 | CSARQAETQYF
- | TRBV7-3 | CASSSSVGGSYEQYF
- | TRBV4-1 | CASSQDRVFSNQPQHF
- | TRBV5-1 | CASSLGRGREQPQHF
few | TRBV19 | CASSSRRGDYQPQHF
- | TRBV10-1 | CASSDTGGSRNEQFF
- | TRBV11-2 | CASSLGLAGNYEQYF
few | TRBV5-5 | CASSLRGQGVGDTEAFF
- | TRBV11-3 | CASSPSFLDSQYF
- | TRBV28 | CASSQGFYEQYF
- | TRBV28 | CASIQTGGYSYEQYF
- | TRBV7-9 | CASSFLQGDEQYF
- | TRBV7-3 | CASSLDQGAYNEQFF
- | TRBV5-1 | CASSEGRGIYNEQFF
- | TRBV7-2 | CASSSRTTGLGTQYF
- | TRBV4-2 | CASSQELGKGNEQFF
- | TRBV14 | CASSQEPRGLGGTQYF
- | TRBV5-6 | CASSLRNEQFF
- | TRBV27 | CASRQGARGTEAFF
- | TRBV30 | CACPGRGKDTGELFF
- | TRBV11-2 | CASSPILAGAADTQYF